A selection of T cell receptor beta chains follows, all from one sample in a study of blood T cell repertoires in COVID-19. Method: immunoSEQ multiplex PCR; TCRdb's copy keeps in-frame clones and lacks some. Among hundreds of thousands of clones listed, 84% were seen once. The specimen sequenced was PBMCs or T cells enriched from blood (not recorded which). These receptors all come from a man in his thirties or forties with acute COVID-19. Both conserved end residues are part of each CDR3. The order of the fields is D gene, J gene, clone size, V gene, CDR3 DNA, CDR3 protein. D genes are given only for firm matches. Part of the rows lack a size; the others show once, few, many or a class for expanded clones.

TRBD1,TRBJ1-6,.,TRBV6-1,TGTGCCAGCAGTGAGGGACAGAATTCACCCCTCCACTTT,CASSEGQNSPLHF
TRBD1,TRBJ2-1,.,TRBV6-4,TGTGCCAGCAGTGTACAGGGGGCCGACAATGAGCAGTTCTTC,CASSVQGADNEQFF
.,TRBJ1-1,.,TRBV11-3,TGTGCCACCTACCCGGGGGGGCGGGACACTGAAGCTTTCTTT,CATYPGGRDTEAFF
TRBD1,TRBJ2-5,.,TRBV7-3,TGTGCCAGCAGTTTAGAGGGACAGGGGGCGGCCCAGTACTTC,CASSLEGQGAAQYF
.,TRBJ2-2,.,TRBV24-1,TGTGCCACCAGTGACGAAGGCAGGGTTGGGGGGGAGCTGTTTTTT,CATSDEGRVGGELFF
TRBD2,TRBJ2-1,few,TRBV28,TGTGCCACGCTAGCGGGAGAGTCCTACAATGAGCAGTTCTTC,CATLAGESYNEQFF
TRBD2,TRBJ2-1,.,TRBV24-1,TGTGCCACCAGTGATTCTGAGCGGGGCTCCTACAATGAGCAGTTCTTC,CATSDSERGSYNEQFF
.,TRBJ1-3,.,TRBV3-1/TRBV3-2,TGTGCCAGCAGCCTTAAACCCACGACAGCGATCACTGGAAACACCATATATTTT,CASSLKPTTAITGNTIYF
TRBD1,TRBJ1-5,.,TRBV5-5,TGTGCCAGCAGTATGACAGGGGACGTGGGCAATCAGCCCCAGCATTTT,CASSMTGDVGNQPQHF
.,TRBJ1-5,.,TRBV11-2,TGTGCCAGCAGCTTGAATGGGGGGTTAGATAGCAATCAGCCCCAGCATTTT,CASSLNGGLDSNQPQHF
TRBD1,TRBJ1-1,.,TRBV28,TGTGCCAGCAGTCCTTCCGGGACAGCGAACACTGAAGCTTTCTTT,CASSPSGTANTEAFF
.,TRBJ2-2,.,TRBV4-1,TGCGCCAGCTGGGAGGCTGGGGAGCTGTTTTTT,CASWEAGELFF
TRBD1,TRBJ1-2,.,TRBV4-3,TGCGCCAGCAGCCTTGGGACAGATGGCTACACCTTC,CASSLGTDGYTF
TRBD1,TRBJ1-5,once,TRBV2,TGTGCCAGCATCCTAAATATTGGACAGGGGAATCAGCCCCAGCATTTT,CASILNIGQGNQPQHF
.,TRBJ2-3,.,TRBV9,TGTGCCAGCACCGGAGGAGGAGGAGCGACGGATACGCAGTATTTT,CASTGGGGATDTQYF
TRBD1,TRBJ1-4,.,TRBV18,TGTGCCAGCTCACCACCGCCCGGGACAGTGAATGAAAAACTGTTTTTT,CASSPPPGTVNEKLFF
.,TRBJ1-2,.,TRBV18,TGTGCCAGCTCACCTACCGTACGGGGATTAGACTATGGCTACACCTTC,CASSPTVRGLDYGYTF
.,TRBJ1-6,.,TRBV27,TGTGCCAGCAGTTTATCCGGGGCAGGGGTGGGTTCACCCCTCCACTTT,CASSLSGAGVGSPLHF
TRBD2,TRBJ2-1,few,TRBV27,TGTGCCAGCAGTTTCCGAGCGGGGAATTACAATGAGCAGTTCTTC,CASSFRAGNYNEQFF
.,TRBJ1-5,.,TRBV5-5,TGTGCCAGCAGCTTGGTCAGTAATCAGCCCCAGCATTTT,CASSLVSNQPQHF
TRBD1,TRBJ1-5,.,TRBV19,TGTGCCAGTAGGGGACAGGGTAAAGGCGGCAATCAGCCCCAGCATTTT,CASRGQGKGGNQPQHF
TRBD1,TRBJ1-2,.,TRBV12-3/TRBV12-4,TGTGCCAGCAGGAACACAGGGGCTGGCTACACCTTC,CASRNTGAGYTF
.,TRBJ2-5,.,TRBV7-2,TGTGCCAGCAGCTTAGCGAGGGCAGTAGGAGAGACCCAGTACTTC,CASSLARAVGETQYF
.,TRBJ2-3,.,TRBV7-9,TGTGCCAGCAGCTCCCTCAATATTCAGGACACAGATACGCAGTATTTT,CASSSLNIQDTDTQYF
.,TRBJ1-2,once,TRBV7-9,TGTGCCAGCAGCTTCGGGGGGGCACGAATCCCCTATGGCTACACCTTC,CASSFGGARIPYGYTF
.,TRBJ1-3,few,TRBV5-1,TGCGCCAGCAGCTTAAAAAGCGGAAACACCATATATTTT,CASSLKSGNTIYF
TRBD1,TRBJ1-2,.,TRBV11-1,TGTGCCAGCAGCACCAGACAGGGGGCGAACTATGGCTACACCTTC,CASSTRQGANYGYTF
.,TRBJ2-2,.,TRBV6-5,TGTGCCAGCATCGGACGCAGGGGCGGCGGGGAGCTGTTTTTT,CASIGRRGGGELFF
.,TRBJ2-2,.,TRBV11-1,TGTGCCAGCAGTTATGAGGTCAAAGTGGACACCGGGGAGCTGTTTTTT,CASSYEVKVDTGELFF
.,TRBJ2-5,.,TRBV6-5,TGTGCCAGCAGTTATCGGAGAACAAGAGAGACCCAGTACTTC,CASSYRRTRETQYF
.,TRBJ1-5,.,TRBV28,TGTGCCAGCAACAGGGCTGGACAGCCCCAGCATTTT,CASNRAGQPQHF
.,TRBJ2-1,.,TRBV27,TGTGCCAGCAGTAGGGGGGGGAGCTCCTACAATGAGCAGTTCTTC,CASSRGGSSYNEQFF
TRBD1,TRBJ1-5,once,TRBV7-9,TGTGCCAGCAGCCTAACAGGGGGCGGTCAGCCCCAGCATTTT,CASSLTGGGQPQHF
TRBD1,TRBJ1-3,few,TRBV7-2,TGTGCCAGCAGCATTCGACAGGGGGCTGGAAACACCATATATTTT,CASSIRQGAGNTIYF
TRBD1,TRBJ1-1,.,TRBV19,TGTGCCAGTAGTACCCGGACAGGGTTGACTGAAGCTTTCTTT,CASSTRTGLTEAFF
TRBD1,TRBJ1-1,few,TRBV7-9,TGTGCCAGCAGCACCCGGACAGGGAGGGATAGTACTGAAGCTTTCTTT,CASSTRTGRDSTEAFF
.,TRBJ2-1,.,TRBV28,TGTGCCAGCAGCCCACCCCAGCAGGCCGGGAAGTTCTTC,CASSPPQQAGKFF
.,TRBJ2-2,.,TRBV19,TGTGCCAGTAGTGTCAATCGACAGGGACTTAACGTCGGGGAGCTGTTTTTT,CASSVNRQGLNVGELFF
.,TRBJ2-2,.,TRBV12-5,TGTGCTAGTGGTTTGTCCCAAGGGGCCGGGGAGCTGTTTTTT,CASGLSQGAGELFF
.,TRBJ1-1,.,TRBV24-1,TGTGCCACCAGTGTTGGGGGGGGGAAGGCTTTCTTT,CATSVGGGKAFF
.,TRBJ1-5,.,TRBV3-1/TRBV3-2,TGTGCCAGCAGCCAAGAGGCAGGGCTTCCCGGCAATCAGCCCCAGCATTTT,CASSQEAGLPGNQPQHF
.,TRBJ1-4,.,TRBV6-5,TGTGCCAGCCGGGAGGTGACTGGTAATGAAAAACTGTTTTTT,CASREVTGNEKLFF
TRBD2,TRBJ2-1,.,TRBV24-1,TGTGCCACCAGTGATTTCGGGACTAGTAGTTTCAATGAGCAGTTCTTC,CATSDFGTSSFNEQFF
.,TRBJ2-6,few,TRBV18,TGTGCCAGCTCACCGCGGGCAGGAGGAGGCTTAAGCTCTGGGGCCAACGTCCTGACTTTC,CASSPRAGGGLSSGANVLTF
TRBD1,TRBJ1-1,.,TRBV2,TGTGCCAGCGCCCGAGGACAGGGGGTCCCCGAAGCTTTCTTT,CASARGQGVPEAFF
.,TRBJ2-2,.,TRBV6-4,TGTGCCAGCAGTGACGCGGGCGGGGTCGGGGAGCTGTTTTTT,CASSDAGGVGELFF
.,TRBJ1-2,.,TRBV24-1,TGTGCCACCAGTGATTCCGACAGTTATGGCTACACCTTC,CATSDSDSYGYTF
TRBD1,TRBJ1-2,.,TRBV6-5,TGTGCCAGCAGTTACTTCGTAGGGGGCGCGGATGGCTACACCTTC,CASSYFVGGADGYTF
.,TRBJ1-5,.,TRBV7-9,TGTGCCAGCAGTTTAACAGGGAGGGATCAGCCCCAGCATTTT,CASSLTGRDQPQHF
TRBD1,TRBJ2-3,.,TRBV29-1,TGCAGCGGGTTAGGACAGGGGGCACCAGATACGCAGTATTTT,CSGLGQGAPDTQYF
TRBD1,TRBJ1-5,.,TRBV28,TGTGCCATCGAGAACAGGGGGTATAGCAATCAGCCCCAGCATTTT,CAIENRGYSNQPQHF
TRBD2,TRBJ2-2,.,TRBV9,TGTGCCAGCAGCGCTACCAGTGGGACTAGTGTCGCCGGGGAGCTGTTTTTT,CASSATSGTSVAGELFF
.,TRBJ1-1,.,TRBV5-4,TGTGCCAGCAGCTTGGACAGGGACGCTGAAGCTTTCTTT,CASSLDRDAEAFF